A single sample gave rise to the 27 T cell receptor beta chains below, sequenced in a study of blood T cell repertoires in COVID-19. Assay used: immunoSEQ multiplex PCR; TCRdb lists only in-frame clones, some missing. The repertoire holds roughly 250,000 clones, roughly 84% seen once, with approximately 1.5% in the top ten. Sequenced material: peripheral blood. The source is a woman aged 35 to 49 who had recovered from COVID-19.

The chain combines TRBV28 with TRBJ1-1; 8 bases fit TRBD1. CDR3 size: 14 residues. V trimming: 6 bases; J trimming: 1 base; junction bases outside the gene matches: 4. The V gene's germline CDR1 is MDHEN and CDR2 SYDVKM. CDR3 DNA: TGTGCCAGCAGACCAGGGGGCCGGAACACTGAAGCTTTCTTT. Its translation is CASRPGGRNTEAFF.

The genes are TRBV29-1 and TRBJ2-7; D perhaps matches TRBD1 (6 bases). Germline assignment: CDR1 SQVTM and CDR2 ANQGSEA. The V gene lost 4 bases and the J gene lost 2 bases, with 9 bases spanning the gap. This CDR3 has 12 residues. In DNA form, the CDR3 reads TGCAGCGTTGGGGACACCCCCTACGAGCAGTACTTC. It codes for CSVGDTPYEQYF.

The chain uses TRBV18 and TRBJ2-2, with 7 bases fitting TRBD1. CDR3 size: 15 residues. Trimming cost V 3 bases and J 2 bases; bases outside gene matches: 3. Looked up from germline, CDR1 is KGHSH and CDR2 is LQKENI. CDR3 DNA sequence: TGTGCCAGCTCACCCGGGACAGCAAACACCGGGGAGCTGTTTTTT. This gives the protein CASSPGTANTGELFF.

This CDR3 is CASSNRNEAFF. The CDR3 DNA reads TGTGCCAGCAGCAACAGGAACGAAGCTTTCTTT. The chain couples TRBV6-5 to TRBJ1-1; a possible D gene is TRBD1 (5 bases). V lost 6 bases and J 8 bases, leaving 10 bases between the germline ends. From germline, CDR1 is MNHEY and CDR2 SVGAGI. This CDR3 contains 11 residues.

The chain employs TRBV19 and TRBJ2-7, with a possible D match to TRBD2 (6 bases). CDR1 LNHDA and CDR2 SQIVND come from the germline V gene (reference sequence). Trimming stripped 9 bases from V and 0 bases from J, with 15 bases between. There are 14 residues in the CDR3. The CDR3 DNA sequence: TGTGCCAGCTCAGGAGGGACGGTCTCCTACGAGCAGTACTTC. It specifies CASSGGTVSYEQYF.

The chain couples TRBV5-1 to TRBJ2-7, with D uncertain. V was shortened by 0 bases and J by 2 bases, with 9 bases between the two germline ends. The V gene's germline CDR1 is SGHRS and CDR2 YFSETQ. This CDR3 spans 14 amino acids. The CDR3 DNA is TGCGCCAGCAGCTTGGGAGGCGGTACCTACGAGCAGTACTTC. This gives the protein CASSLGGGTYEQYF.

This rearrangement joins TRBV4-1 to TRBJ2-7; 7 bases are a match to TRBD1. The germline CDR1 and CDR2 sequences are MGHRA and YSYEKL. This CDR3 contains 14 residues. Trimming took 4 bases from V and 5 from J; bases not matched to a gene: 8. CDR3 loop: CASSPVPDRDEQYF. Here the CDR3 DNA reads TGCGCCAGCAGCCCTGTTCCCGACAGGGACGAGCAGTACTTC.

This clone appeared a single time. V gene TRBV29-1 combines with J gene TRBJ1-1; 9 bases agree with TRBD1. V shed 7 bases, J shed 0 bases, and the junction held 6 bases outside the gene matches. CDR3 length equals 14 residues. The germline CDR1 and CDR2 sequences are SQVTM and ANQGSEA. Here the CDR3 DNA reads TGCAGCGCCGGGACAGGGCTCATGAACACTGAAGCTTTCTTT. Translating it yields CSAGTGLMNTEAFF.

The chain recombines TRBV5-4 with TRBJ2-2; 7 bases match TRBD1. CDR1 and CDR2 (germline): SGHNT, YYREEE (reference sequence). The length of the CDR3 is 18 residues. With 4 bases clipped from V and 1 base from J, the junction kept 13 bases outside the gene matches. CDR3 DNA: TGTGCCAGCAGCCCAGGCCGAGCCGGGACAGAGAACACCGGGGAGCTGTTTTTT. Translated: CASSPGRAGTENTGELFF.

The CDR3 protein is CASSPYRGLQETQYF. CDR3 DNA: TGTGCCAGCAGCCCCTACAGGGGCCTACAAGAGACCCAGTACTTC. The chain employs TRBV7-2 and TRBJ2-5; TRBD1 matches at 7 bases. The CDR3 has 15 residues. The germline CDR1 and CDR2 sequences are SGHTA and FQGNSA. V trimming: 5 bases; J trimming: 2 bases; junction bases outside the gene matches: 8.

The rearrangement joins TRBV9 to TRBJ1-2; D is unresolved. V lost 2 bases, J lost 2 bases, and 7 bases lay in between. CDR1 SGDLS and CDR2 YYNGEE come from the germline V gene. The CDR3 is 13 residues long. As DNA, the CDR3 is TGTGCCAGCAGCGTCGGCGGGAACTATGGCTACACCTTC. It codes for CASSVGGNYGYTF.

The gene calls are TRBV2 and TRBJ2-7; 8 bases agree with TRBD1. The CDR3 covers 16 residues. From germline, CDR1 is SNHLY and CDR2 FYNNEI. V gave up 1 base and J gave up 3 bases; unmatched junction bases: 8. The CDR3, as DNA: TGTGCCAGCAGTGAAGAGGATTGGACAGGGAACTACGAGCAGTACTTC. It codes for CASSEEDWTGNYEQYF.

The chain recombines TRBV28 with TRBJ2-7; the D gene is possibly TRBD2 (7 bases). Germline V lookup: CDR1 MDHEN, CDR2 SYDVKM. The CDR3 is made up of 13 amino acids. Trimming took 8 bases from V and 2 from J, leaving 13 bases between them. The DNA for the CDR3 is TGTGCCAGCGAAAGGGGGGGAACCTACGAGCAGTACTTC. As protein: CASERGGTYEQYF.

V usage is TRBV4-2 and J usage is TRBJ1-1, with 7 nucleotides matching TRBD1. The V gene's germline CDR1 is LGHNA and CDR2 YNFKEQ. Trimming removed 5 bases from V and 0 bases from J; junction bases left unmatched: 12. The CDR3 has 17 residues. CDR3 DNA: TGTGCCAGCAGCTTAACGACCGGGACAGACATGAACACTGAAGCTTTCTTT. Its protein product is CASSLTTGTDMNTEAFF.

In regard to this clone: This could be a read error, since a much larger clone is one nucleotide away. The rearrangement joins TRBV12-3 or TRBV12-4 to TRBJ1-1, with D tentatively TRBD1 (6 bases). Trimming removed 5 bases at V and 4 bases at J, with 8 bases between. The CDR3 loop spans 12 amino acids. This CDR3 is CASSPRGTEAFF. For the CDR3, the DNA is TGTGCCAGCAGTCCCAGGGGCACTGAAGCTTTCTTT.

V is TRBV29-1 and J is TRBJ1-4; D might be TRBD1 (6 bases). Germline values: CDR1 SQVTM, CDR2 ANQGSEA. This CDR3 is built from 12 residues. With 4 bases removed from V and 6 bases from J, the gap between germline ends came to 9 bases. The CDR3 DNA reads TGCAGCGTTGCACAGGGTGATGAAAAACTGTTTTTT. This sequence encodes CSVAQGDEKLFF.

The CDR3 reads CASSPGQGGFGYTF. The DNA of the CDR3 is TGTGCCAGCAGCCCGGGACAGGGAGGTTTTGGCTACACCTTC. This chain connects TRBV9 to TRBJ1-2, with 9 nucleotides matching TRBD1. J gave up 7 bases and V 4 bases, and 8 bases lay outside the gene matches. Per germline, CDR1 SGDLS and CDR2 YYNGEE. The CDR3 consists of 14 residues. Full variable domain (rest looked up from reference TRBV9 and TRBJ1-2): DSGVTQTPKHLITATGQRVTLRCSPRSGDLSVYWYQQSLDQGLQFLIQYYNGEERAKGNILERFSAQQFPDLHSELNLSSLELGDSALYFCASSPGQGGFGYTFGSGTRLTVV.

The chain joins TRBV10-2 to TRBJ1-1; perhaps TRBD1 as D (6 bases). V shed 1 base and J shed 0 bases, with 18 bases lying between them. The CDR3 runs 18 residues. Germline values: CDR1 WSHSY, CDR2 SAAADI. The DNA of the CDR3 is TGCGCCAGCAGTGAGTACGGGGGGCTGTTTCCCATGAACACTGAAGCTTTCTTT. Encoded protein: CASSEYGGLFPMNTEAFF.

This rearrangement joins TRBV5-1 to TRBJ2-2, with TRBD2 matching 8 bases. Germline loops: CDR1 SGHRS, CDR2 YFSETQ. The junction had 10 bases not matched to a gene; V was cut back by 5 bases and J by 4 bases. The CDR3 spans 16 residues. DNA for the CDR3: TGCGCCAGCAGGAAGGGACGGGGGGGCCTCACCGGGGAGCTGTTTTTT. This sequence encodes CASRKGRGGLTGELFF. Variable domain in full (rest from reference TRBV5-1 and TRBJ2-2): KAGVTQTPRYLIKTRGQQVTLSCSPISGHRSVSWYQQTPGQGLQFLFEYFSETQRNKGNFPGRFSGRQFSNSRSEMNVSTLELGDSALYLCASRKGRGGLTGELFFGEGSRLTVL.

The chain links TRBV18 to TRBJ1-1; D may be TRBD1 (6 bases). V shed 0 bases and J shed 0 bases, with 20 bases lying between them. The germline gives CDR1 KGHSH, CDR2 LQKENI. The CDR3 totals 19 residues. The CDR3 sequence: CASSPPTTGYRMMNTEAFF. CDR3 in DNA: TGTGCCAGCTCACCACCGACGACAGGCTACCGTATGATGAACACTGAAGCTTTCTTT.

A single count supports this clone. V is TRBV11-2 and J is TRBJ1-2; unclear D gene. Germline V gene lookup returns CDR1 SGHAT and CDR2 FQNNGV. The CDR3 spans 15 residues. Deletions cut 2 bases from V and 3 bases from J, with 13 bases between. Here the CDR3 reads CASSLIRSQDYGYTF. The DNA for the CDR3 is TGTGCCAGCAGCTTAATTAGAAGCCAGGACTATGGCTACACCTTC.

The rearrangement joins TRBV2 to TRBJ1-2; tentative D call: TRBD1 (6 bases). Trimming shortened V by 8 bases and J by 7 bases, and 8 bases separated the two germline ends. The CDR3 is 10 amino acids. The germline CDR1 and CDR2 sequences are SNHLY and FYNNEI. The CDR3 reads CASHRVGYTF. The CDR3 nucleotides are TGTGCCAGCCACAGGGTTGGCTACACCTTC.

J is TRBJ1-2 and V is TRBV19; possible D gene TRBD1, 6 bases. Germline values: CDR1 LNHDA, CDR2 SQIVND (reference sequence). CDR3 length: 14 amino acids. V gave up 4 bases and J gave up 4 bases, with 13 bases separating them. The CDR3, as DNA: TGTGCCAGTAGTACCCGACAGGAGATCTATGGCTACACCTTC. Protein: CASSTRQEIYGYTF.

This clone was recorded once. The chain uses TRBV9 and TRBJ2-1, with D maybe TRBD2 (7 bases). Trimming removed 1 base at V and 2 bases at J, with 16 bases between. Germline V lookup: CDR1 SGDLS, CDR2 YYNGEE. The CDR3 covers 17 residues. CDR3 coding DNA: TGTGCCAGCAGCGTATCTTATCGGGGGGCACCCTACAATGAGCAGTTCTTC. It translates to CASSVSYRGAPYNEQFF.

This chain joins TRBV15 and TRBJ1-2; 9 nucleotides match TRBD1. Germline lookup yields CDR1 LNHNV and CDR2 YYDKDF (reference sequence). The junction had 6 bases not matched to a gene; V was cut back by 4 bases and J by 6 bases. This CDR3 region has 14 residues. The CDR3 DNA follows: TGTGCCACCAGCACCTACAGGGGGCTGGATGGCTACACCTTC. It is translated as CATSTYRGLDGYTF.

This chain connects TRBV6-1 to TRBJ1-6, with D tentatively TRBD1 (5 bases). The germline V and J ends were trimmed by 2 bases and 10 bases, with 15 bases remaining between them. The CDR3 length is 15 residues. CDR1 and CDR2 (germline): MNHNS, SASEGT. The chain's CDR3 is CASSEYGEGRSPLHF. In DNA form, the CDR3 reads TGTGCCAGCAGTGAATACGGGGAGGGGCGGTCACCCCTCCACTTT.

The chain couples TRBV5-4 to TRBJ1-1; D uncertain. With 6 bases removed from V and 5 bases from J, the gap between germline ends came to 14 bases. This CDR3 is 13 amino acids long. CDR1 and CDR2 (germline): SGHNT, YYREEE (reference sequence). DNA of the CDR3: TGTGCCAGCACCTTAACGGCGGGGACTGAAGCTTTCTTT. Its protein is CASTLTAGTEAFF.